This TCR beta chain is from a study of radiotherapy plus CTLA-4 blockade in lung cancer. As for the study in general: Objective responses occurred in roughly 20% of patients; around 30% had disease control. General observations from the study: The best prediction of response reportedly came from early blood T cell clone dynamics, with interferon-beta. Blood TCR clones of tumor origin expanded after radiotherapy plus ipilimumab.

Sequencing used immunoSEQ multiplex PCR; TCRdb keeps in-frame clones, though not all of them. The sample includes 40,000 to 55,000 clones, around 88% seen only once; the top ten take around a sixth. Patients with chemo-refractory metastatic non-small-cell lung cancer received focal radiation plus CTLA-4 blockade with ipilimumab. For this clone: Its antigen is still unknown.

The sequences come from peripheral blood, collected from a patient treated with radiotherapy plus ipilimumab. This clonotype originated in a human donor with non-small cell lung cancer that progressed on radiotherapy plus ipilimumab. Some clones in this sample may be carry-over from other donors' samples.

The DNA of the CDR3 is TGCACCAGCAGCCAACGGGACATTGGGTCCTATGGCTACACCTTC. It yields the protein CTSSQRDIGSYGYTF. The J gene is TRBJ1-2, the V gene TRBV1; the D call of TRBD1 is as the table states it, not checked on the DNA. TRBV1 is listed as a pseudogene. CDR3 length: 15 amino acids.